This is a list of T cell receptor beta chains from one sample in a study of shared clonotypes between healthy human individuals. TCRdb's table, derived via immunoSEQ multiplex PCR, lists solely in-frame clones and lacks some. The repertoire consists of around 560,000 clones, with approximately 95% occurring once and the leading ten covering 0.11%. The sequenced sample consisted of naive CD8+ T cells sorted from blood. The origin of the receptors is a woman in her twenties or thirties in good health. Both conserved end residues are part of each CDR3. Each record gives: D gene, CDR3 length, V gene, J gene, clone size, CDR3 DNA, CDR3 protein. The D gene is left open where the match is weak. Expanded clones are given a class, and other clones once, few, many or no size at all.

D gene: NA; CDR3 length: 14; V gene: TRBV29-1; J gene: TRBJ1-1; clone size: NA; CDR3 DNA: TGCAGCGTGGAGCGTTGGACGGAGAACACTGAAGCTTTCTTT; CDR3 protein: CSVERWTENTEAFF
D gene: NA; CDR3 length: 12; V gene: TRBV30; J gene: TRBJ2-7; clone size: NA; CDR3 DNA: TGTGCCTGGCGGGGCGACTCCTACGAGCAGTACTTC; CDR3 protein: CAWRGDSYEQYF
D gene: TRBD1; CDR3 length: 15; V gene: TRBV28; J gene: TRBJ2-7; clone size: NA; CDR3 DNA: TGTGCCAGCAGGGAACCGGGACAGGGGCTTTTCGAGCAGTACTTC; CDR3 protein: CASREPGQGLFEQYF
D gene: NA; CDR3 length: 17; V gene: TRBV11-2; J gene: TRBJ2-3; clone size: once; CDR3 DNA: TGTGCCAGCAGCTTAGAGCCCCCGAGGCGAGTGGCAGATACGCAGTATTTT; CDR3 protein: CASSLEPPRRVADTQYF
D gene: NA; CDR3 length: 14; V gene: TRBV28; J gene: TRBJ2-2; clone size: NA; CDR3 DNA: TGTGCCAGCAATCTACGCGGGTCCACCGGGGAGCTGTTTTTT; CDR3 protein: CASNLRGSTGELFF
D gene: TRBD2; CDR3 length: 16; V gene: TRBV9; J gene: TRBJ2-1; clone size: NA; CDR3 DNA: TGTGCCAGCAGCCCCCTTGGGACTAGCGGGGCTAATGAGCAGTTCTTC; CDR3 protein: CASSPLGTSGANEQFF
D gene: NA; CDR3 length: 11; V gene: TRBV2; J gene: TRBJ2-7; clone size: NA; CDR3 DNA: TGTGCCAGCAGTGAAGTTAGTCAGCAGTACTTC; CDR3 protein: CASSEVSQQYF
D gene: NA; CDR3 length: 14; V gene: TRBV27; J gene: TRBJ2-7; clone size: NA; CDR3 DNA: TGTGCCAGCAGTCCAGGACTGGACGTCTTGGAGCAGTACTTC; CDR3 protein: CASSPGLDVLEQYF
D gene: TRBD1; CDR3 length: 13; V gene: TRBV5-6; J gene: TRBJ2-7; clone size: NA; CDR3 DNA: TGTGCCAGCAGCTTAGGGGGCACTTACGAGCAGTACTTC; CDR3 protein: CASSLGGTYEQYF
D gene: TRBD1; CDR3 length: 14; V gene: TRBV13; J gene: TRBJ1-4; clone size: NA; CDR3 DNA: TGTGCCAGCAGCTCCGGGACAGGGTGGCAAAAACTGTTTTTT; CDR3 protein: CASSSGTGWQKLFF
D gene: NA; CDR3 length: 14; V gene: TRBV6-5; J gene: TRBJ2-7; clone size: NA; CDR3 DNA: TGTGCCAGCAGTTACTCTTCCGGCCTCCACGAGCAGTACTTC; CDR3 protein: CASSYSSGLHEQYF
D gene: NA; CDR3 length: 12; V gene: TRBV7-9; J gene: TRBJ2-7; clone size: once; CDR3 DNA: TGTGCCAGCAGCTTAGAAAGCGACGAGCAGTACTTC; CDR3 protein: CASSLESDEQYF
D gene: NA; CDR3 length: 13; V gene: TRBV13; J gene: TRBJ2-7; clone size: NA; CDR3 DNA: TGTGCCAGCAGCCCCGGGACACCGTACGAGCAGTACTTC; CDR3 protein: CASSPGTPYEQYF
D gene: TRBD2; CDR3 length: 15; V gene: TRBV10-1; J gene: TRBJ2-5; clone size: NA; CDR3 DNA: TGCGCCAGCAGTGAGAGAGAAGCGGGAGAAAAGACCCAGTACTTC; CDR3 protein: CASSEREAGEKTQYF
D gene: NA; CDR3 length: 14; V gene: TRBV7-9; J gene: TRBJ2-7; clone size: NA; CDR3 DNA: TGTGCCAGCAGTTGGGAGGGGGCGCGAAACGAGCAGTACTTC; CDR3 protein: CASSWEGARNEQYF
D gene: TRBD2; CDR3 length: 16; V gene: TRBV19; J gene: TRBJ2-2; clone size: NA; CDR3 DNA: TGTGCCAGTAGTATGGGACTAGCAGCTAACACCGGGGAGCTGTTTTTT; CDR3 protein: CASSMGLAANTGELFF
D gene: NA; CDR3 length: 12; V gene: TRBV7-9; J gene: TRBJ2-7; clone size: few; CDR3 DNA: TGTGCCAGCAGCTTAGTCGGGGACGAGCAGTACTTC; CDR3 protein: CASSLVGDEQYF
D gene: NA; CDR3 length: 18; V gene: TRBV6-1; J gene: TRBJ2-1; clone size: NA; CDR3 DNA: TGTGCCAGCAGTGAATGGGGTCCTAGCGAAAGCTCCTACAATGAGCAGTTCTTC; CDR3 protein: CASSEWGPSESSYNEQFF
D gene: TRBD2; CDR3 length: 18; V gene: TRBV15; J gene: TRBJ2-1; clone size: once; CDR3 DNA: TGTGCCACCAGCAGAGATCTGGGACTAGCGGGAGTATACAATGAGCAGTTCTTC; CDR3 protein: CATSRDLGLAGVYNEQFF
D gene: NA; CDR3 length: 16; V gene: TRBV28; J gene: TRBJ1-2; clone size: once; CDR3 DNA: TGTGCCAGCAGTTTATTCTATGTCAGAGACTACTATGGCTACACCTTC; CDR3 protein: CASSLFYVRDYYGYTF
D gene: NA; CDR3 length: 18; V gene: TRBV19; J gene: TRBJ1-2; clone size: NA; CDR3 DNA: TGTGCCAGTAGGGCCGTACAGGCACAGGGTCCTATAAGGGGCGGCTACACCTTC; CDR3 protein: CASRAVQAQGPIRGGYTF
D gene: NA; CDR3 length: 13; V gene: TRBV13; J gene: TRBJ2-7; clone size: NA; CDR3 DNA: TGTGCCAGCAGCTTAGAATCCCCCTACGAGCAGTACTTC; CDR3 protein: CASSLESPYEQYF
D gene: NA; CDR3 length: 14; V gene: TRBV11-2; J gene: TRBJ1-4; clone size: NA; CDR3 DNA: TGTGCCAGCAGCTTAGGAGGCATGAATGAAAAACTGTTTTTT; CDR3 protein: CASSLGGMNEKLFF
D gene: NA; CDR3 length: 13; V gene: TRBV9; J gene: TRBJ2-7; clone size: NA; CDR3 DNA: TGTGCCAGCAGCCGAGAGGGGGGGAACGAGCAGTACTTC; CDR3 protein: CASSREGGNEQYF
D gene: TRBD1; CDR3 length: 15; V gene: TRBV27; J gene: TRBJ2-1; clone size: once; CDR3 DNA: TGTGCCAGCACCATTTCCGGGACAGTAGGCAATGAGCAGTTCTTC; CDR3 protein: CASTISGTVGNEQFF
D gene: TRBD2; CDR3 length: 17; V gene: TRBV5-1; J gene: TRBJ2-3; clone size: NA; CDR3 DNA: TGCGCCAGCAGCTTGAGGACTAGCGGGAGACCCACAGATACGCAGTATTTT; CDR3 protein: CASSLRTSGRPTDTQYF
D gene: TRBD1; CDR3 length: 13; V gene: TRBV2; J gene: TRBJ2-7; clone size: NA; CDR3 DNA: TGTGCCAGCAGTACAGGGGGGACCTACGAGCAGTACTTC; CDR3 protein: CASSTGGTYEQYF
D gene: NA; CDR3 length: 13; V gene: TRBV19; J gene: TRBJ1-5; clone size: NA; CDR3 DNA: TGTGCCAGTACGCAGGGTTGGCGTCAGCCCCAGCATTTT; CDR3 protein: CASTQGWRQPQHF
D gene: TRBD2; CDR3 length: 17; V gene: TRBV4-1; J gene: TRBJ2-7; clone size: NA; CDR3 DNA: TGCGCCAGCAGCCAAACTAAGGGGACTAGCGGGAGCCACGAGCAGTACTTC; CDR3 protein: CASSQTKGTSGSHEQYF
D gene: NA; CDR3 length: 17; V gene: TRBV30; J gene: TRBJ2-7; clone size: NA; CDR3 DNA: TGTGCCTGGGCGAATAGAGCTTTGCCCCGCCGCTCCTACGAGCAGTACTTC; CDR3 protein: CAWANRALPRRSYEQYF
D gene: TRBD2; CDR3 length: 18; V gene: TRBV18; J gene: TRBJ2-2; clone size: once; CDR3 DNA: TGTGCCAGCTCACCACAATCTCAAGCTGCTAGCGGATCCGGGGAGCTGTTTTTT; CDR3 protein: CASSPQSQAASGSGELFF
D gene: NA; CDR3 length: 13; V gene: TRBV19; J gene: TRBJ2-1; clone size: NA; CDR3 DNA: TGTGCCACAGGACGTAGCTCCTACAATGAGCAGTTCTTC; CDR3 protein: CATGRSSYNEQFF
D gene: NA; CDR3 length: 13; V gene: TRBV28; J gene: TRBJ1-3; clone size: NA; CDR3 DNA: TGTGCCAGCAGTCTAGGGTCTGGAAACACCATATATTTT; CDR3 protein: CASSLGSGNTIYF
D gene: NA; CDR3 length: 15; V gene: TRBV28; J gene: TRBJ1-5; clone size: NA; CDR3 DNA: TGTGCCAGCACAGCGTCAGGTTGGGCGGGTCAGCCCCAGCATTTT; CDR3 protein: CASTASGWAGQPQHF
D gene: NA; CDR3 length: 11; V gene: TRBV6-1; J gene: TRBJ2-7; clone size: NA; CDR3 DNA: TGTGCCAGCCGGTCAGTGCGCGAGCAGTACTTC; CDR3 protein: CASRSVREQYF
D gene: TRBD1; CDR3 length: 16; V gene: TRBV27; J gene: TRBJ1-5; clone size: NA; CDR3 DNA: TGTGCCAGCAGTTCACAGGGGTGGTATAGCAATCAGCCCCAGCATTTT; CDR3 protein: CASSSQGWYSNQPQHF
D gene: NA; CDR3 length: 15; V gene: TRBV19; J gene: TRBJ1-5; clone size: NA; CDR3 DNA: TGTGCCAGTAGTATAGTGTTTCAGGGCAATCAGCCCCAGCATTTT; CDR3 protein: CASSIVFQGNQPQHF
D gene: TRBD2; CDR3 length: 15; V gene: TRBV9; J gene: TRBJ2-1; clone size: NA; CDR3 DNA: TGTGCCAGCAGCACTAGCGGGAGTACCTACAATGAGCAGTTCTTC; CDR3 protein: CASSTSGSTYNEQFF
D gene: NA; CDR3 length: 13; V gene: TRBV18; J gene: TRBJ2-7; clone size: NA; CDR3 DNA: TGTGCCAGCTCACCTCCGGAGCTCTACGAGCAGTACTTC; CDR3 protein: CASSPPELYEQYF
D gene: TRBD2; CDR3 length: 15; V gene: TRBV28; J gene: TRBJ2-5; clone size: NA; CDR3 DNA: TGTGCCAGCAGTTTAGGCGGGAGGGCCCGGGAGACCCAGTACTTC; CDR3 protein: CASSLGGRARETQYF
D gene: TRBD2; CDR3 length: 18; V gene: TRBV29-1; J gene: TRBJ2-1; clone size: NA; CDR3 DNA: TGCAGCGTTGAGGAGGGACTAGCGGGAGGGGACTCCTACAATGAGCAGTTCTTC; CDR3 protein: CSVEEGLAGGDSYNEQFF
D gene: NA; CDR3 length: 13; V gene: TRBV19; J gene: TRBJ1-5; clone size: NA; CDR3 DNA: TGTGCCAGTAGTACCCTAGGGGATCAGCCCCAGCATTTT; CDR3 protein: CASSTLGDQPQHF
D gene: TRBD2; CDR3 length: 15; V gene: TRBV14; J gene: TRBJ2-7; clone size: NA; CDR3 DNA: TGTGCCAGCAGCCAAGAAGCGGGAGTAATCTACGAGCAGTACTTC; CDR3 protein: CASSQEAGVIYEQYF
D gene: NA; CDR3 length: 17; V gene: TRBV28; J gene: TRBJ1-1; clone size: NA; CDR3 DNA: TGTGCCAGCAGTTCATCCGGGACGACCGCCTTGAACACTGAAGCTTTCTTT; CDR3 protein: CASSSSGTTALNTEAFF
D gene: NA; CDR3 length: 11; V gene: TRBV29-1; J gene: TRBJ2-7; clone size: once; CDR3 DNA: TGCAGCGTTGCCATGGGCTACGAGCAGTACTTC; CDR3 protein: CSVAMGYEQYF
D gene: NA; CDR3 length: 13; V gene: TRBV29-1; J gene: TRBJ1-4; clone size: NA; CDR3 DNA: TGCAGCGTTGCCCAGGCCCTGAGCGAAAAACTGTTTTTT; CDR3 protein: CSVAQALSEKLFF
D gene: NA; CDR3 length: 15; V gene: TRBV9; J gene: TRBJ2-1; clone size: NA; CDR3 DNA: TGTGCCAGCAGCGTAGGGGGGCAATCCTACAATGAGCAGTTCTTC; CDR3 protein: CASSVGGQSYNEQFF
D gene: TRBD1; CDR3 length: 14; V gene: TRBV6-5; J gene: TRBJ2-5; clone size: NA; CDR3 DNA: TGTGCCAGCAACCGACAGGGGTTTGGGGAGACCCAGTACTTC; CDR3 protein: CASNRQGFGETQYF
D gene: TRBD1; CDR3 length: 19; V gene: TRBV4-1; J gene: TRBJ1-5; clone size: NA; CDR3 DNA: TGCGCCAGCAGCCAAGTGGTGGGACAGGGGAGGTTCGGAGATCAGCCCCAGCATTTT; CDR3 protein: CASSQVVGQGRFGDQPQHF
D gene: NA; CDR3 length: 14; V gene: TRBV19; J gene: TRBJ2-1; clone size: NA; CDR3 DNA: TGTGCCAGTTCGGACTCTAGGGTCTCCAATGAGCAGTTCTTC; CDR3 protein: CASSDSRVSNEQFF
D gene: TRBD1; CDR3 length: 13; V gene: TRBV29-1; J gene: TRBJ2-7; clone size: NA; CDR3 DNA: TGCAGCGTTGGACAGGGAACGGCCGGCGAGCAGTACTTC; CDR3 protein: CSVGQGTAGEQYF
D gene: NA; CDR3 length: 18; V gene: TRBV28; J gene: TRBJ1-1; clone size: NA; CDR3 DNA: TGTGCCAGCAGTCTTGCATTGGGGCAGGGACCTGGGAACACTGAAGCTTTCTTT; CDR3 protein: CASSLALGQGPGNTEAFF